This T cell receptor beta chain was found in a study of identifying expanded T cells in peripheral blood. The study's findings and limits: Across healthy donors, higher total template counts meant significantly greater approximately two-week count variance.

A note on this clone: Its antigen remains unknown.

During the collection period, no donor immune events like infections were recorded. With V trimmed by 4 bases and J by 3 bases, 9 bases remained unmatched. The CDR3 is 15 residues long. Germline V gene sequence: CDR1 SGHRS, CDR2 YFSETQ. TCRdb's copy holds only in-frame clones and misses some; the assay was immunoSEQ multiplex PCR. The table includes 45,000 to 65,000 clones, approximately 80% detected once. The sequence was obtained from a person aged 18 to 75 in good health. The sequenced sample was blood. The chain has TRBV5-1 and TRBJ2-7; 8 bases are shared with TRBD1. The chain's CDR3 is CASSPGQGISYEQYF. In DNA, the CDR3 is TGCGCCAGCAGCCCCGGACAGGGAATAAGCTACGAGCAGTACTTC.